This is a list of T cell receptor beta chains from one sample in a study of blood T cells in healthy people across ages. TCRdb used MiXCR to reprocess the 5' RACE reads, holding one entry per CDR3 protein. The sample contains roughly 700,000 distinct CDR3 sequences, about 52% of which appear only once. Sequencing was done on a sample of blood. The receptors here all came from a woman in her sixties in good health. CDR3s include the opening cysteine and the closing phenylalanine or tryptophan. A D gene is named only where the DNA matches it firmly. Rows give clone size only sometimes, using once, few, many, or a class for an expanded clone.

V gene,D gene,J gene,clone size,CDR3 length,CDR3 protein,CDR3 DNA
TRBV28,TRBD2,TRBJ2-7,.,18,CASSTTWLAGAKSYEQYF,TGTGCCAGCAGCACCACGTGGCTAGCGGGAGCCAAGTCCTACGAGCAGTACTTC
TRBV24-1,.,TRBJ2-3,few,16,CATSDQTATVMDTQYF,TGTGCCACCAGTGACCAGACCGCTACCGTCATGGATACGCAGTATTTT
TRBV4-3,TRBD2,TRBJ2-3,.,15,CASSQVLAVTDTQYF,TGCGCCAGCAGCCAAGTACTAGCGGTCACAGATACGCAGTATTTT
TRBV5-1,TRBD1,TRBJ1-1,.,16,CASSTTGTGRNTEAFF,TGCGCCAGCAGCACGACCGGGACAGGGAGGAACACTGAAGCTTTCTTT
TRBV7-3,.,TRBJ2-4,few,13,CASSAEPEDIQYF,TGTGCCAGCAGCGCAGAGCCCGAGGACATTCAGTACTTC
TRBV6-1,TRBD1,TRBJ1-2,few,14,CASTSGTGVYGYTF,TGTGCCAGCACCTCCGGGACAGGAGTATATGGCTACACCTTC
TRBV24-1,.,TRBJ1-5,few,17,CATSDLKGRGDNQPQHF,TGTGCCACCAGTGATTTGAAGGGTCGAGGGGACAATCAGCCCCAGCATTTT
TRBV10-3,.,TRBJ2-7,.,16,CAISEIPGGGRNEQYF,TGTGCCATCAGTGAGATCCCCGGAGGGGGCAGGAACGAGCAGTACTTC
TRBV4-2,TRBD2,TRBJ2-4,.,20,CASSQDFKTSGSIAKNIQYF,TGTGCCAGCAGCCAAGATTTTAAGACTAGCGGATCCATAGCCAAAAACATTCAGTACTTC
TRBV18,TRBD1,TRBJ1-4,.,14,CASSPGTVGEKLFF,TGTGCCAGCTCACCAGGGACAGTCGGTGAAAAACTGTTTTTT
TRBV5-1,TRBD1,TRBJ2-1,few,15,CASSPGQGNHNEQFF,TGCGCCAGCAGCCCGGGACAGGGTAACCACAATGAGCAGTTCTTC
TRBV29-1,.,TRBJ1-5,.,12,CSVGGVDQPQHF,TGCAGCGTTGGAGGGGTTGATCAGCCCCAGCATTTT
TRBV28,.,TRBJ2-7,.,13,CASRSGVSYEQYF,TGTGCCAGCAGATCAGGAGTTTCCTACGAGCAGTACTTC
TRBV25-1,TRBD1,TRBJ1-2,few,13,CASSERQGGGYTF,TGTGCCAGCAGTGAACGACAGGGGGGTGGCTACACCTTC
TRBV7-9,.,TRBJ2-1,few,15,CASSLSRRAYNEQFF,TGTGCCAGCAGCTTATCCAGGCGGGCCTACAATGAGCAGTTCTTC
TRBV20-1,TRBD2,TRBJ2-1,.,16,CSAQPLTSGRANEQFF,TGCAGTGCCCAACCCTTGACTAGCGGGAGGGCCAATGAGCAGTTCTTC
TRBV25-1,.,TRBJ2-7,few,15,CASSDPRGVGYEQYF,TGTGCCAGCAGTGACCCCAGGGGTGTAGGGTACGAGCAGTACTTC
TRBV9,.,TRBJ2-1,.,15,CASSVVTGKRIEQFF,TGTGCCAGCAGCGTAGTAACAGGGAAGAGGATTGAGCAGTTCTTC
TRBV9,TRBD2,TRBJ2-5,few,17,CASSVGASGILGETQYF,TGTGCCAGCAGCGTAGGGGCTAGCGGGATCTTAGGGGAGACCCAGTACTTC
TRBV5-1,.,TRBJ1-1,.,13,CASSDGWNTEAFF,TGCGCCAGCAGCGATGGCTGGAACACTGAAGCTTTCTTT
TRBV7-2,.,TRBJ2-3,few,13,CASSARTSYTQYF,TGTGCCAGCAGCGCTAGGACCTCTTATACGCAGTATTTT
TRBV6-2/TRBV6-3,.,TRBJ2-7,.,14,CASNPAGGRYEQYF,TGTGCCAGTAATCCTGCCGGAGGGCGGTACGAGCAGTACTTC
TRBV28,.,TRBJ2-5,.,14,CASSLGAGPKTQYF,TGTGCCAGCAGTTTGGGGGCCGGACCGAAGACCCAGTACTTC
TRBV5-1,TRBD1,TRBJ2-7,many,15,CASSSPGQGAREQYF,TGCGCCAGCAGCTCACCGGGACAGGGAGCTCGCGAGCAGTACTTC
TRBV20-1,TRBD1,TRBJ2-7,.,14,CSAGPRQGAYEQYF,TGCAGTGCTGGGCCCCGACAGGGGGCGTACGAGCAGTACTTC
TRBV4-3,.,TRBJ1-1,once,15,CASSQTPDANTEAFF,TGCGCCAGCAGCCAGACCCCGGACGCGAACACTGAAGCTTTCTTT
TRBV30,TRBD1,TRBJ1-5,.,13,CAWEGARDQPQHF,TGTGCCTGGGAGGGGGCGCGGGATCAGCCCCAGCATTTT
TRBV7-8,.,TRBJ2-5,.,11,CASSLVRNLYF,TGTGCCAGCAGCTTAGTAAGGAATCTGTACTTC
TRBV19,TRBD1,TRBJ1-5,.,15,CASRLGTGGGQPQHF,TGTGCCAGTAGACTCGGGACAGGGGGCGGTCAGCCCCAGCATTTT
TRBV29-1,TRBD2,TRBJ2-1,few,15,CSVERLAGKYNEQFF,TGCAGCGTTGAGCGACTAGCGGGAAAATACAATGAGCAGTTCTTC
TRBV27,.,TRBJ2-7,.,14,CASSLRYPTHEQYF,TGTGCCAGCAGTTTGAGGTATCCTACCCACGAGCAGTACTTC
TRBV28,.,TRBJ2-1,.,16,CASSLFSAGTYNEQFF,TGTGCCAGCAGTTTGTTTTCGGCTGGAACCTACAATGAGCAGTTCTTC
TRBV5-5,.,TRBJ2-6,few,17,CASMRIGGISGANVLTF,TGTGCCAGCATGAGGATAGGGGGAATCTCTGGGGCCAACGTCCTGACTTTC
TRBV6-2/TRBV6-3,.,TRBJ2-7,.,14,CASSLTPSYNEQYF,TGTGCCAGCAGTTTAACTCCTTCCTACAATGAGCAGTACTTC
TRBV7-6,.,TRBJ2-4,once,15,CVSSSRQGTQNIQYF,TGTGTCAGCAGCTCGCGGCAGGGCACCCAAAACATTCAGTACTTC
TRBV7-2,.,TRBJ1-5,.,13,CASSSFINQPQHF,TGTGCCAGCAGCTCCTTTATAAATCAGCCCCAGCATTTT
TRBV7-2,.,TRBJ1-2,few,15,CASSLGTATNYGYTF,TGTGCCAGCAGCTTGGGGACGGCTACTAACTATGGCTACACCTTC